The 3 T cell receptor beta chains below all came from one sample that was sequenced in a study of blood T cells in healthy people across ages (dated by TCRdb to about 2015). Libraries were constructed by 5' RACE. Sequencing was performed on an Illumina HiSeq 2500. A second PCR of roughly 7 to 12 cycles was run with a J-beta primer mix and a sample-barcoded 5' primer. TCRdb trimmed public reads at Q25 via fastp, called clones via MiXCR and kept in-frame beta chains. Each CDR3 protein appears once, grouped with its most common genes and DNA. This sample has fewer than 1.5 million distinct CDR3 sequences in its table, and 42% of those were observed once. The ten most abundant clones make up 7.9% of the sample. Sequencing was performed on blood. The source is a woman aged 18-29 years in good health.

The J gene is TRBJ2-3, the V gene TRBV7-6; 7 bases are shared with TRBD1. V was clipped by 1 base and J by 9 bases; unmatched bases: 7. The CDR3 is made up of 14 amino acids. Germline-derived CDR1 and CDR2 are SGHVS and FNYEAQ. CDR3 region: CASSLGWDSITQYF. The CDR3 nucleotides read TGTGCCAGCAGCTTAGGATGGGACAGTATAACGCAGTATTTT.

This sequence joins TRBV13 and TRBJ1-2; maybe TRBD1 (6 bases). V was trimmed by 2 bases and J by 7 bases, leaving 17 bases between them. Germline assignment: CDR1 PRHDT and CDR2 FYEKMQ (reference sequence). This CDR3 spans 15 amino acids. The DNA for the CDR3 is TGTGCCAGCAGCTTATCAACTGGGGCAGGGGTTGGCTACACCTTC. As protein: CASSLSTGAGVGYTF.

This chain connects TRBV27 to TRBJ2-1; TRBD2 might be the D (6 bases). Trimming left V 2 bases short and J 5 bases short, with 16 bases between. This CDR3 is 16 amino acids long. Germline values: CDR1 MNHEY, CDR2 SMNVEV (reference sequence). DNA for the CDR3: TGTGCCAGCAGTTTACTGTCGGGGAGGTACAACAATGAGCAGTTCTTC. It codes for CASSLLSGRYNNEQFF.